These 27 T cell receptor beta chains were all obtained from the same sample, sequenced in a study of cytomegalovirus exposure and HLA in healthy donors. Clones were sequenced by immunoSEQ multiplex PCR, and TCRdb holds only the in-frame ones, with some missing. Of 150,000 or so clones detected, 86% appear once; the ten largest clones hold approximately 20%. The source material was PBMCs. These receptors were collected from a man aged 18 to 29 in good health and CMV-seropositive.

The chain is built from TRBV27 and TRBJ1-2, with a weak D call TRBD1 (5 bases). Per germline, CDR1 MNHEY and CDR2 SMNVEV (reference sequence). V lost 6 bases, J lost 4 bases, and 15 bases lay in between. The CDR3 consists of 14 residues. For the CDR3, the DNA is TGTGCCAGCAGCCGCCTGTCTGGGGCCTATGGCTACACCTTC. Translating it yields CASSRLSGAYGYTF.

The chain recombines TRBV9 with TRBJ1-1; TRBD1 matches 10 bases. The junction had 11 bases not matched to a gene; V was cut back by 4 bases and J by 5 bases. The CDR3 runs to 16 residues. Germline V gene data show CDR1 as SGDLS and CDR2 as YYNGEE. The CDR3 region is CASSPGPGQGRTEAFF. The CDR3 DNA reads TGTGCCAGCAGCCCTGGTCCGGGACAGGGGAGGACTGAAGCTTTCTTT.

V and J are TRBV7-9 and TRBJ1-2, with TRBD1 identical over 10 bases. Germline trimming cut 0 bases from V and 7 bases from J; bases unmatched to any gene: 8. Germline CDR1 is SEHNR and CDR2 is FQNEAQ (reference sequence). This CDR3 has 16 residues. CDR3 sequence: CASSLALAGQGSGYTF. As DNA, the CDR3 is TGTGCCAGCAGCTTAGCGCTAGCGGGACAGGGGTCTGGCTACACCTTC.

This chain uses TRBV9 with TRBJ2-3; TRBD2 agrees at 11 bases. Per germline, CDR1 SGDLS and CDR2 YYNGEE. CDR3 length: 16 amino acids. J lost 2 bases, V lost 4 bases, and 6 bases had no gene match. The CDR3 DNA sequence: TGTGCCAGCAGCCCCCGACTAGCGGGAACCACAGATACGCAGTATTTT. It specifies CASSPRLAGTTDTQYF.

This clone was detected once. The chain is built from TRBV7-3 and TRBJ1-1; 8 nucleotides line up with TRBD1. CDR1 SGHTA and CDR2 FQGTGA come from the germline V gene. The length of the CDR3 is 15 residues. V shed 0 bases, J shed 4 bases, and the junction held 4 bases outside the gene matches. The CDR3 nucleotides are TGTGCCAGCAGCTTAACGGGGCAGGGGGCCACTGAAGCTTTCTTT. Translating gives CASSLTGQGATEAFF.

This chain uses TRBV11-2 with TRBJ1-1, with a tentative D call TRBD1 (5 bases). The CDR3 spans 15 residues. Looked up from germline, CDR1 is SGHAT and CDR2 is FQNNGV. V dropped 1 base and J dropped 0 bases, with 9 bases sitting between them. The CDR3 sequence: CASSLARGMNTEAFF. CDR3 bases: TGTGCCAGCAGCTTAGCTAGGGGTATGAACACTGAAGCTTTCTTT.

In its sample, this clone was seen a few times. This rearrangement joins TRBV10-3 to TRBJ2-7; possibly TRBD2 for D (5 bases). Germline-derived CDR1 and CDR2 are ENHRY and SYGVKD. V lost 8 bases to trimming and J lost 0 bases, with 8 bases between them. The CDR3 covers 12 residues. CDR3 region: CAIGGHSYEQYF. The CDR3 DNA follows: TGTGCCATCGGCGGGCACTCCTACGAGCAGTACTTC.

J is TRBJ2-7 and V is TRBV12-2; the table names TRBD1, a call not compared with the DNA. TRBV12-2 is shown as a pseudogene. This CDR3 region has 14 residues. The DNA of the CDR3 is TGTGCAAGTCGCTTAGGGACAGGGACCTACGAGCAGTACTTC. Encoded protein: CASRLGTGTYEQYF.

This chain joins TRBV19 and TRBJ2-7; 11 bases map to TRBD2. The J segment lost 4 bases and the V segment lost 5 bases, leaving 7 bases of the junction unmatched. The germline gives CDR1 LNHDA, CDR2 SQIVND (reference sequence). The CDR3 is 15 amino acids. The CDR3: CASSATSGSFYEQYF. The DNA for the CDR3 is TGTGCCAGTAGTGCAACTAGCGGGAGCTTTTACGAGCAGTACTTC.

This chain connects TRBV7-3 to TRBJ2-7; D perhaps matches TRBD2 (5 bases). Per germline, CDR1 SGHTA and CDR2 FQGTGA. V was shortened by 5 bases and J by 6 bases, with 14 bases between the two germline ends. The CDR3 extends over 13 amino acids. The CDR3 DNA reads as TGTGCCAGCAGCGCCTGGGTAGGGAGCGAGCAGTACTTC. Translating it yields CASSAWVGSEQYF.

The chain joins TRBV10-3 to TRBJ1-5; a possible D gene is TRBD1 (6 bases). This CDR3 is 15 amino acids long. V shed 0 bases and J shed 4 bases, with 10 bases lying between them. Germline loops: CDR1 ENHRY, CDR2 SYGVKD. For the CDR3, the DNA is TGTGCCATCAGTGAGTCTTTAGGGGGAAATCAGCCCCAGCATTTT. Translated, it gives CAISESLGGNQPQHF.

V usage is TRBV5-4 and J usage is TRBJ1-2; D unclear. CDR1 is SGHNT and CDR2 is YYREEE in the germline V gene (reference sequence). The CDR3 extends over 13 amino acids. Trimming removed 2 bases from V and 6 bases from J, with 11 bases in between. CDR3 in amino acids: CASSFRSSDGYTF. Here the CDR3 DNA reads TGTGCCAGCAGCTTTCGGTCAAGCGATGGCTACACCTTC.

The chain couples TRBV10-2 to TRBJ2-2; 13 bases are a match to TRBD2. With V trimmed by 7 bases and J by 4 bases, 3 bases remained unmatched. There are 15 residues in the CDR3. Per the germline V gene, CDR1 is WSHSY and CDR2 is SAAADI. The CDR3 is CASNGLAGATGELFF. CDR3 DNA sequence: TGCGCCAGCAATGGACTAGCGGGAGCCACCGGGGAGCTGTTTTTT.

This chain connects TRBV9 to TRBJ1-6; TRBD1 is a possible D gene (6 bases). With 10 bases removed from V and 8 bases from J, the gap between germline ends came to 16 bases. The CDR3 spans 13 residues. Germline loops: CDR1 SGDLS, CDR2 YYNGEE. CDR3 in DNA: TGTGCCTCATCCACAGGGATCGATTCACCCCTCCACTTT. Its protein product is CASSTGIDSPLHF. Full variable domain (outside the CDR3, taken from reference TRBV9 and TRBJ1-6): DSGVTQTPKHLITATGQRVTLRCSPRSGDLSVYWYQQSLDQGLQFLIQYYNGEERAKGNILERFSAQQFPDLHSELNLSSLELGDSALYFCASSTGIDSPLHFGNGTRLTVT.

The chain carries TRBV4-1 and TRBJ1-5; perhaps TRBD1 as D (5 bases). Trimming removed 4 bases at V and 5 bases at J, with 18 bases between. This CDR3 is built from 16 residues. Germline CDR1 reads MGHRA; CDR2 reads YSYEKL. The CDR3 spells CASSLNFGQGYQPQHF. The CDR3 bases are TGCGCCAGCAGCCTCAATTTCGGGCAGGGCTATCAGCCCCAGCATTTT.

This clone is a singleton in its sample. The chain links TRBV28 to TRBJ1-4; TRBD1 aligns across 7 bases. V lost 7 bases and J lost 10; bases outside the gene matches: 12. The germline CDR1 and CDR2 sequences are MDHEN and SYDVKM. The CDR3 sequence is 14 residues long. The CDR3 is CASKPGTVYGKLFF. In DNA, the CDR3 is TGTGCCAGCAAGCCTGGGACAGTCTATGGAAAACTGTTTTTT.

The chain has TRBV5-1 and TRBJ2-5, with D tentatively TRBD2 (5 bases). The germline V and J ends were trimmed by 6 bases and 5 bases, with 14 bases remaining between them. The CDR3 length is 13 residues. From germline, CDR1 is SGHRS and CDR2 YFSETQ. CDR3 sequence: CASTSLEKETQYF. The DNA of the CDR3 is TGCGCCAGCACCTCACTAGAGAAGGAGACCCAGTACTTC.

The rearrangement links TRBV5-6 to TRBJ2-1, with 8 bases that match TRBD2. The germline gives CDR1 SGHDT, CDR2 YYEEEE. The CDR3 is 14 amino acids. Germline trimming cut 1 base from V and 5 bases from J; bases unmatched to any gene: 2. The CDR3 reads CASSLRTSHNEQFF. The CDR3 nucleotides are TGTGCCAGCAGCTTGAGGACTAGCCACAATGAGCAGTTCTTC.

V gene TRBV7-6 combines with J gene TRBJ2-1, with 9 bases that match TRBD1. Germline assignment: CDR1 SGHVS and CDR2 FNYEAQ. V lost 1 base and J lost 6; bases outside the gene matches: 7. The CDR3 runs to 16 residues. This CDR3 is CASSLGTPTGGNEQFF. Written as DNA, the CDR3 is TGTGCCAGCAGCTTAGGGACCCCGACAGGGGGCAATGAGCAGTTCTTC.

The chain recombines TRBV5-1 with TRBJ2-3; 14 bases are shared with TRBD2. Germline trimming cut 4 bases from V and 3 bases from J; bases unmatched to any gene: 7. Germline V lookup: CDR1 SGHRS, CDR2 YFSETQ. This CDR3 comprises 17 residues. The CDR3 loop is CASSPRLAGGTTDTQYF. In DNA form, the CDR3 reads TGCGCCAGCAGCCCCCGACTAGCGGGGGGGACTACAGATACGCAGTATTTT.

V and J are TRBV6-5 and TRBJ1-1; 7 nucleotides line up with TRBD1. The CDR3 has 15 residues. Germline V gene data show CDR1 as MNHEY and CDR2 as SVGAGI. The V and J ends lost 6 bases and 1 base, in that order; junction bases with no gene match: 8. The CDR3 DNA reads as TGTGCCAGCAGCCCAGACAGGGACACGAACACTGAAGCTTTCTTT. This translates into CASSPDRDTNTEAFF.

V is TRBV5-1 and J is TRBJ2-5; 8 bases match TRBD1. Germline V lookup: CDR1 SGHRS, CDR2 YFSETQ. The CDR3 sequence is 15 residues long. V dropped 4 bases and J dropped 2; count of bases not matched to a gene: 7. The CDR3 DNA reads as TGCGCCAGCAGCCAAGGGACAGGAGTTCAAGAGACCCAGTACTTC. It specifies CASSQGTGVQETQYF.

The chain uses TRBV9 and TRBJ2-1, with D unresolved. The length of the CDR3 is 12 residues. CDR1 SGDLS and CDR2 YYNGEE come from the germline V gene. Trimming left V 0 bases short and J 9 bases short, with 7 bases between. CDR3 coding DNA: TGTGCCAGCAGCGTAGGCGGCAGTGAGCAGTTCTTC. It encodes CASSVGGSEQFF. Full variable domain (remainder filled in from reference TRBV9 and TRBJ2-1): DSGVTQTPKHLITATGQRVTLRCSPRSGDLSVYWYQQSLDQGLQFLIQYYNGEERAKGNILERFSAQQFPDLHSELNLSSLELGDSALYFCASSVGGSEQFFGPGTRLTVL.

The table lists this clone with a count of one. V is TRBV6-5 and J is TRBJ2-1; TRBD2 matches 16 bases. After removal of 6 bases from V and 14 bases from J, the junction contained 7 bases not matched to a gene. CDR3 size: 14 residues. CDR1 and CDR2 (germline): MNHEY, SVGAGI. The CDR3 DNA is TGTGCCAGCAGAGGGACTAGCGGGGGGGCCTATGAGTTCTTC. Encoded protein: CASRGTSGGAYEFF.

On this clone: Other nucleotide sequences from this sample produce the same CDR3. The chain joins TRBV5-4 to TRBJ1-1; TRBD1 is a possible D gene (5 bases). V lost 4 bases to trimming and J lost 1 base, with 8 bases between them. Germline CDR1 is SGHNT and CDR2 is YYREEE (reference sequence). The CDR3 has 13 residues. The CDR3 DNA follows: TGTGCCAGCAGCCTCCAGGGGAACACTGAAGCTTTCTTT. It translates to CASSLQGNTEAFF. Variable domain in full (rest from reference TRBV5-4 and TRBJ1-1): ETGVTQSPTHLIKTRGQQVTLRCSSQSGHNTVSWYQQALGQGPQFIFQYYREEENGRGNFPPRFSGLQFPNYSSELNVNALELDDSALYLCASSLQGNTEAFFGQGTRLTVV.

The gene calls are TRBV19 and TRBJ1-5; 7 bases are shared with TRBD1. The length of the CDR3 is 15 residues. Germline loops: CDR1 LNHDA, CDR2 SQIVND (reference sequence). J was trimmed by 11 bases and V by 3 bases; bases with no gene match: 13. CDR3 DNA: TGTGCCAGTAGTATTTCGACAGGGAGTTTGTCGACCCAGCATTTT. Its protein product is CASSISTGSLSTQHF.

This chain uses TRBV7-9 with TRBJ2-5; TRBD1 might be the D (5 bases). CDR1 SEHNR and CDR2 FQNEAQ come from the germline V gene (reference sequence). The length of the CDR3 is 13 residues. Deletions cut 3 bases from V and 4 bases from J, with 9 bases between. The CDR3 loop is CASSFQGGETQYF. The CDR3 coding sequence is TGTGCCAGCAGCTTCCAGGGCGGAGAGACCCAGTACTTC.